The clone carrying this T cell receptor beta chain occurred once. The antigen is undetermined. The data originate from a study of OX40 agonist ivuxolimab in advanced cancers. Across the study: The group had a mean age of around 60 years, ranged from about 20 to 85, and was around 82% male. The study, taken as a whole, reports: CD4+ and CD8+ blood T cells expanded clonally by week 6 at 0.1 to 3.0 mg/kg.

Profiled with immunoSEQ multiplex PCR; TCRdb holds only in-frame clones, not every one. The sample includes about 24,000 clones, 78% of them seen just once. This sample comprised CD4+ or CD8+ T cells sorted from blood, obtained in a trial of the OX40 agonist ivuxolimab. This TCR came from an adult with an advanced solid tumor such as melanoma, head and neck, liver or kidney cancer.

The CDR3 nucleotides are TGTGCCAGCAGCCCCGTTTTCTACGGACAGGGGAACACCGGGGAGCTGTTTTTT. The encoded protein is CASSPVFYGQGNTGELFF. The chain has TRBV27 and TRBJ2-2, with 8 bases lining up with TRBD1. The ends lost 6 bases at V and 1 base at J; junction bases unmatched: 13. Germline lookup yields CDR1 MNHEY and CDR2 SMNVEV (reference sequence). This CDR3 contains 18 residues.